This TCR beta chain was captured by sequencing in a study of blood T cell repertoires in COVID-19. Study details: The samples span acute and convalescent COVID-19 from the United States, Italy and Spain. The analysed material was cDNA or gDNA that came from T cells, B-cell-depleted T cells, or PBMCs.

How the authors handled the data: Reference gene primer amplification in the assay estimated nucleated cell counts. Using immunoSEQ multiplex PCR, the repertoire was profiled, and TCRdb retains in-frame clones only, with some absent. The DNA was the basis for D and trimming; V, J and clone size are from that table. The sample shows about 200,000 clones, 75% to 90% of them seen only once. The TCR was taken from a man aged 40-50 years with acute or convalescent COVID-19. Material for sequencing was peripheral blood.

The CDR3 DNA reads as TGTGCCTGGGGAACCCGGGAGGGCGGTCAGCCCCAGCATTTT. This codes for CAWGTREGGQPQHF. This chain links TRBV30 with TRBJ1-5; D is unclear. The germline V gene encodes CDR1 GTSNPN and CDR2 SVGIG (reference sequence). The ends were cut back, 5 bases at V and 6 bases at J, with 17 bases in the middle. This CDR3 spans 14 amino acids.